Listed below are T cell receptor beta chains from one sample, sequenced in a study of CD8 T cells in ankylosing spondylitis. TCRdb independently ran MiXCR on the 5' RACE reads; one entry per CDR3 protein. This sample has roughly 280,000 distinct CDR3 sequences, with about 20% found just once. The sample consisted of blood, either unsorted or a sorted T cell fraction (not recorded which). The receptors shown here come from a male donor with ankylosing spondylitis or in good health (not recorded which). The CDR3 runs from the conserved cysteine through the conserved F or W. A D gene is named only where the DNA matches it firmly. Not every row has a clone size; where given, it reads once, few, many or a size class.

j_call: TRBJ2-5
clone_size: few
v_call: TRBV15
d_call: TRBD2
cdr3_aa: CATSGRLAGVLETQYF
cdr3_nt: TGTGCCACCAGCGGTAGACTAGCGGGAGTTTTGGAGACCCAGTACTTC

j_call: TRBJ2-1
clone_size: -
v_call: TRBV5-1
d_call: TRBD2
cdr3_aa: CASNVGGTSGYNEQFF
cdr3_nt: TGCGCCAGCAACGTAGGGGGAACTAGCGGTTACAATGAGCAGTTCTTC

j_call: TRBJ1-5
clone_size: -
v_call: TRBV12-3/TRBV12-4
d_call: -
cdr3_aa: CASSFDTVNQPQHF
cdr3_nt: TGTGCCAGCAGTTTTGACACGGTAAATCAGCCCCAGCATTTT

j_call: TRBJ2-2
clone_size: few
v_call: TRBV15
d_call: TRBD1
cdr3_aa: CATSRGDRNTGELFF
cdr3_nt: TGTGCCACCAGCAGAGGGGACAGGAACACCGGGGAGCTGTTTTTT

j_call: TRBJ1-2
clone_size: -
v_call: TRBV14
d_call: -
cdr3_aa: CASSQVDGGYTF
cdr3_nt: TGTGCCAGCAGCCAAGTTGATGGGGGCTACACCTTC

j_call: TRBJ2-1
clone_size: -
v_call: TRBV10-2
d_call: -
cdr3_aa: CATTFVGDEQFF
cdr3_nt: TGCGCCACAACCTTCGTGGGAGATGAGCAGTTCTTC

j_call: TRBJ2-2
clone_size: -
v_call: TRBV12-3/TRBV12-4
d_call: TRBD1
cdr3_aa: CASSRDRGLGTGELFF
cdr3_nt: TGTGCCAGCAGCCGGGACAGGGGGCTCGGCACCGGGGAGCTGTTTTTT

j_call: TRBJ2-1
clone_size: -
v_call: TRBV18
d_call: -
cdr3_aa: CASSPDGTGTYNEQFF
cdr3_nt: TGTGCCAGCTCACCCGACGGGACGGGAACCTACAATGAGCAGTTCTTC

j_call: TRBJ2-3
clone_size: -
v_call: TRBV6-1
d_call: -
cdr3_aa: CASSEGDEWTDTQYF
cdr3_nt: TGTGCCAGCAGTGAAGGGGACGAATGGACAGATACGCAGTATTTT

j_call: TRBJ1-5
clone_size: few
v_call: TRBV11-2
d_call: -
cdr3_aa: CASSLGMNSNQPQHF
cdr3_nt: TGTGCCAGCAGCTTAGGGATGAATAGCAATCAGCCCCAGCATTTT

j_call: TRBJ2-3
clone_size: few
v_call: TRBV15
d_call: TRBD1
cdr3_aa: CATSREKTGGTDTQYF
cdr3_nt: TGTGCCACCAGCAGAGAGAAGACAGGGGGCACAGATACGCAGTATTTT

j_call: TRBJ2-1
clone_size: few
v_call: TRBV10-3
d_call: TRBD1
cdr3_aa: CATRDSAYNEQFF
cdr3_nt: TGTGCCACCAGGGACAGCGCTTACAATGAGCAGTTCTTC

j_call: TRBJ1-2
clone_size: many
v_call: TRBV12-3/TRBV12-4
d_call: TRBD1
cdr3_aa: CASTATGTGYTF
cdr3_nt: TGTGCCAGCACCGCGACAGGGACTGGCTACACCTTC

j_call: TRBJ2-1
clone_size: -
v_call: TRBV11-2
d_call: TRBD2
cdr3_aa: CASTPGRGAGNEQFF
cdr3_nt: TGTGCCAGCACCCCCGGGCGGGGGGCCGGGAATGAGCAGTTCTTC

j_call: TRBJ1-6
clone_size: few
v_call: TRBV6-1
d_call: TRBD1
cdr3_aa: CASRPGQGFNSPLHF
cdr3_nt: TGTGCCAGCAGGCCTGGACAGGGATTCAATTCACCCCTCCACTTT

j_call: TRBJ2-3
clone_size: -
v_call: TRBV2
d_call: TRBD2
cdr3_aa: CASWTSGSTDTQYF
cdr3_nt: TGTGCCAGTTGGACTAGCGGGAGCACAGATACGCAGTATTTT

j_call: TRBJ2-3
clone_size: -
v_call: TRBV20-1
d_call: TRBD2
cdr3_aa: CSASRGGIADTQYF
cdr3_nt: TGCAGTGCTAGTCGCGGGGGGATCGCAGATACGCAGTATTTT

j_call: TRBJ1-5
clone_size: -
v_call: TRBV20-1
d_call: -
cdr3_aa: CSARRGSRDQPQHF
cdr3_nt: TGCAGTGCTCGGAGGGGCAGCCGAGATCAGCCCCAGCATTTT

j_call: TRBJ1-2
clone_size: few
v_call: TRBV27
d_call: -
cdr3_aa: CASSFSESRGYTF
cdr3_nt: TGTGCCAGCAGTTTTTCAGAATCCAGGGGCTACACCTTC

j_call: TRBJ2-2
clone_size: few
v_call: TRBV10-3
d_call: -
cdr3_aa: CAISGGTGELFF
cdr3_nt: TGTGCCATCAGTGGTGGGACCGGGGAGCTGTTTTTT

j_call: TRBJ2-5
clone_size: -
v_call: TRBV9
d_call: TRBD1
cdr3_aa: CASSGGQGLETQYF
cdr3_nt: TGTGCCAGCAGCGGGGGACAGGGGTTGGAGACCCAGTACTTC

j_call: TRBJ2-4
clone_size: few
v_call: TRBV13
d_call: TRBD2
cdr3_aa: CASSFRGSGGNIQYF
cdr3_nt: TGTGCCAGCAGTTTTAGAGGAAGCGGGGGGAACATTCAGTACTTC

j_call: TRBJ1-4
clone_size: -
v_call: TRBV2
d_call: -
cdr3_aa: CASSRTVINEKLFF
cdr3_nt: TGTGCCAGCAGCCGGACAGTGATTAATGAAAAACTGTTTTTT

j_call: TRBJ2-2
clone_size: many
v_call: TRBV11-2
d_call: -
cdr3_aa: CASSIQNTGELFF
cdr3_nt: TGTGCCAGCAGCATACAGAACACCGGGGAGCTGTTTTTT

j_call: TRBJ2-4
clone_size: -
v_call: TRBV5-1
d_call: TRBD2
cdr3_aa: CASSLTSGGNIQYF
cdr3_nt: TGCGCCAGCAGCCTGACTAGCGGGGGAAACATTCAGTACTTC